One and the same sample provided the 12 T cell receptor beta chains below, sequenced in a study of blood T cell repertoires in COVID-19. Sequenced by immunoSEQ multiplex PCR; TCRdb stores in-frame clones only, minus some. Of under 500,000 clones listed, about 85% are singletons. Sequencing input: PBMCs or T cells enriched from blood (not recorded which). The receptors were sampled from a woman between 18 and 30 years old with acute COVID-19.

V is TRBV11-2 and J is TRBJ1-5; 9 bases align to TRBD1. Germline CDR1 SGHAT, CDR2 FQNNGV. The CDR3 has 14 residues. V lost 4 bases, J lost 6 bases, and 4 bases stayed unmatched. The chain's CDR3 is CASSSLTGGQPQHF. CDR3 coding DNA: TGTGCCAGCAGCTCTCTGACAGGGGGTCAGCCCCAGCATTTT.

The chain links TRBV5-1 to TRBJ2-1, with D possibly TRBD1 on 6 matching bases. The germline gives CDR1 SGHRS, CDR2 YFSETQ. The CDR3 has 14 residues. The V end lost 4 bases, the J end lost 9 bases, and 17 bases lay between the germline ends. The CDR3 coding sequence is TGCGCCAGCAGCCCCGGGACATTGGTTGGTGAGCAGTTCTTC. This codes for CASSPGTLVGEQFF.

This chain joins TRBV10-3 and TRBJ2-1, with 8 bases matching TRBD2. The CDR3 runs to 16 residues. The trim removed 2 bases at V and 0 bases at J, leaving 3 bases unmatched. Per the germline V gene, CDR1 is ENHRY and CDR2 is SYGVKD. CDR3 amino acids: CAISEPGTSSYNEQFF. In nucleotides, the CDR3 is TGTGCCATCAGTGAGCCCGGGACTAGCTCCTACAATGAGCAGTTCTTC.

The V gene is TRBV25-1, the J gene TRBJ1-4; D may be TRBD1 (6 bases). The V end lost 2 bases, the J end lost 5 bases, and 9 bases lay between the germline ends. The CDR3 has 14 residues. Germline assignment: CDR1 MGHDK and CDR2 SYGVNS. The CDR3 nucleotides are TGTGCCAGCAGTGAACCGGGACAAAATGAAAAACTGTTTTTT. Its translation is CASSEPGQNEKLFF.

The CDR3 DNA is TGTGCCAGCACCAGACAGGGTGTCGACACTGAAGCTTTCTTT. Its protein product is CASTRQGVDTEAFF. V is TRBV27 and J is TRBJ1-1; 7 bases are a match to TRBD1. The germline gives CDR1 MNHEY, CDR2 SMNVEV (reference sequence). The CDR3 runs 14 residues. V dropped 7 bases and J dropped 3; count of bases not matched to a gene: 8.

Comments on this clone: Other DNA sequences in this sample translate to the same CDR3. In nucleotides, the CDR3 is TGTGCCAGCAGTCTCCCGGGCACTGAAGCTTTCTTT. It encodes CASSLPGTEAFF. V and J are TRBV28 and TRBJ1-1; D uncertain. Germline lookup yields CDR1 MDHEN and CDR2 SYDVKM. CDR3 size: 12 residues. Trimming cost V 5 bases and J 4 bases, with 8 bases left between them.

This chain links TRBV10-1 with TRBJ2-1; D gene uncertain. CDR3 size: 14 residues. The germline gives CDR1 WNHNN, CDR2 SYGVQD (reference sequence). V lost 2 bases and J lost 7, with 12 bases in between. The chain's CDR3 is CASSEGNLRNEQFF. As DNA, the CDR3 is TGCGCCAGCAGTGAGGGAAACTTGCGGAATGAGCAGTTCTTC.

CDR3 in amino acids: CASSFSRDGNSSGNTIYF. The CDR3 DNA reads TGTGCCAGCAGCTTTTCCCGGGATGGCAACTCTTCGGGAAACACCATATATTTT. The chain recombines TRBV11-3 with TRBJ1-3; D remains unclear. Germline assignment: CDR1 SGHNT and CDR2 YENEEA. The CDR3 has 18 residues. The V end was cut by 3 bases, the J end by 4 bases, with 22 bases between.

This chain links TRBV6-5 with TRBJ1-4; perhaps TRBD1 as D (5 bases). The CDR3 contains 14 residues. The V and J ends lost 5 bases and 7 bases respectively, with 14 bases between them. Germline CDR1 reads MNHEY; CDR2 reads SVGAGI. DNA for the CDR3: TGTGCCAGCAGTCGCAAGGAGACAGCTGAAAAACTGTTTTTT. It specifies CASSRKETAEKLFF.

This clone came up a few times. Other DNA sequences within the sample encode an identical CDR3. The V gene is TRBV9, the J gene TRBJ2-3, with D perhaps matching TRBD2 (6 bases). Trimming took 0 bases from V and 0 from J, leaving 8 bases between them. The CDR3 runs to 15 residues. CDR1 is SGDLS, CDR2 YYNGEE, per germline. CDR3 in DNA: TGTGCCAGCAGCGTAGCTGGGACTAGCACAGATACGCAGTATTTT. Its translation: CASSVAGTSTDTQYF.

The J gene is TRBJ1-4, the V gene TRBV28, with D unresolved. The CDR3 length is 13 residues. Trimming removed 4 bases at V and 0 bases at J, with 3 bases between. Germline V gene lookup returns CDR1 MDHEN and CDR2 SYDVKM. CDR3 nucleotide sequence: TGTGCCAGCAGTTCTACAACTAATGAAAAACTGTTTTTT. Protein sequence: CASSSTTNEKLFF.

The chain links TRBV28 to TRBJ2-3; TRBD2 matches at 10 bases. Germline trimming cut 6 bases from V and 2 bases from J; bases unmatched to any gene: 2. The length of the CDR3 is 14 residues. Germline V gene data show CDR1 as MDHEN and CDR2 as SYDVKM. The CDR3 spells CASRLAGPTDTQYF. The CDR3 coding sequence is TGTGCCAGCAGACTAGCGGGACCCACAGATACGCAGTATTTT.